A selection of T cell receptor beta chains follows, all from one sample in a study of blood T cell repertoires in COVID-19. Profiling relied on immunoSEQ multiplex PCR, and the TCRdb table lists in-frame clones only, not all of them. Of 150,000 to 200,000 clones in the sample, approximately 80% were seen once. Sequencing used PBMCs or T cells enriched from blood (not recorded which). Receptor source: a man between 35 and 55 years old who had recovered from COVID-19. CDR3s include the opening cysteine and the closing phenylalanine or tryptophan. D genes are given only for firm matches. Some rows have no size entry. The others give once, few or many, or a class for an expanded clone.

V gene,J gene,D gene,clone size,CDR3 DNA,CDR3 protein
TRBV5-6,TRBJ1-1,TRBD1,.,TGTGCCAGCAGCTTCTTAACAGGGGGGTCGAACACTGAAGCTTTCTTT,CASSFLTGGSNTEAFF
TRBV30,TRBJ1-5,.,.,TGTGCCTGGAGTGTCGGGGGAAATAGCAATCAGCCCCAGCATTTT,CAWSVGGNSNQPQHF
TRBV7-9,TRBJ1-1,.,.,TGTGCCAGCAGCTCTAGTCTGGGGAACACTGAAGCTTTCTTT,CASSSSLGNTEAFF
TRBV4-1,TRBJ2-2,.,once,TGCGCCAGCAGCCAAGTCCGGGAATTGAACACCGGGGAGCTGTTTTTT,CASSQVRELNTGELFF
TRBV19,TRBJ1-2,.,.,TGTGCCAGTAGTATCCAGGGAGGCTACACCTTC,CASSIQGGYTF
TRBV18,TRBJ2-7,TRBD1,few,TGTGCCAGCTCACCGATGACAGGGATCAACGAGCAGTACTTC,CASSPMTGINEQYF
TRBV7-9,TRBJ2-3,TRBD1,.,TGTGCCAGCAGCCAGGGGGGACAGGCCACAGATACGCAGTATTTT,CASSQGGQATDTQYF
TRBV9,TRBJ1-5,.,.,TGTGCCAGCAGCGCGGGGGGGAAGGGCAATCAGCCCCAGCATTTT,CASSAGGKGNQPQHF
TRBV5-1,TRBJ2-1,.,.,TGCGCCAGCAGCTTCAGACTAGATATAAAAAATGAGCAGTTCTTC,CASSFRLDIKNEQFF
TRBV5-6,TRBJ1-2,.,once,TGTGCCAGCAGCCGTAGCGGGGTTAACTATGGCTACACCTTC,CASSRSGVNYGYTF
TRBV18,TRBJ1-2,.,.,TGTGCCAGCTCACTACCTATCCGGGGCTACACCTTC,CASSLPIRGYTF
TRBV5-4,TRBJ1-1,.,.,TGTGCCAGCAGCTTGACAGGCAACACTGAAGCTTTCTTT,CASSLTGNTEAFF
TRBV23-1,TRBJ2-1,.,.,TGCGCCAGCAGAAGCCGGGACAATGAGCAGTTCTTC,CASRSRDNEQFF
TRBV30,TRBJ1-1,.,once,TGTGCCTGGAGGGTCACACGTCTTACGAACACTGAAGCTTTCTTT,CAWRVTRLTNTEAFF
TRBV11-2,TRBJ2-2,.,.,TGTGCCAGCAGCTTAGGCGCCGGGGAGCTGTTTTTT,CASSLGAGELFF
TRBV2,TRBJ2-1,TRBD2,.,TGTGCCAACCCGCGCTTGGCGGGGGGGTCGGCTGAGCAGTTCTTC,CANPRLAGGSAEQFF
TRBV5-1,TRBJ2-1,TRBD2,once,TGCGCCAGCAGCTTGGGTCTAGCGGGGCCCCACAATGAGCAGTTCTTC,CASSLGLAGPHNEQFF
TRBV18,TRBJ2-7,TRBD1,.,TGTGCCAGCTCATCAGGACAGGGAACCGAGCAGTACTTC,CASSSGQGTEQYF
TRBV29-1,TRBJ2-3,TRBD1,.,TGCAGCGCAGACAGGGGAGGCACAGATACGCAGTATTTT,CSADRGGTDTQYF
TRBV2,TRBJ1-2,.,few,TGTGCCAGCAGTGAAGGGGGGCCTAGAGATGGCTACACCTTC,CASSEGGPRDGYTF
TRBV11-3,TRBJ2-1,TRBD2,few,TGTGCCAGCAGCTCAGACGGGGGGGCGTTTGTCAATGAGCAGTTCTTC,CASSSDGGAFVNEQFF
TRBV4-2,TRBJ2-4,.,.,TGTGCCAGCAGCCAATTGTGGGAGCGGAACATTCAGTACTTC,CASSQLWERNIQYF
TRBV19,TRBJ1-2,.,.,TGTGCCAGTAGTATAGATGAGGTCCGGGGCTACACCTTC,CASSIDEVRGYTF
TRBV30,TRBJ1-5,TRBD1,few,TGTGCCTGGAGACAGGGGGGCAATCAGCCCCAGCATTTT,CAWRQGGNQPQHF
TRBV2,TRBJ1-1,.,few,TGTGCCAGCAGTACGACAGGGAACACTGAAGCTTTCTTT,CASSTTGNTEAFF
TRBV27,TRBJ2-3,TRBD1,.,TGTGCCAGCAGTTCCCGGGGGACAGGGACGCAGTATTTT,CASSSRGTGTQYF
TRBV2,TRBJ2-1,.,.,TGTGCCAGCAGTGAACAGTCGCGGGGTTCTAATGAGCAGTTCTTC,CASSEQSRGSNEQFF
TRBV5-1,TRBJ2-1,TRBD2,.,TGCGCCAGCGGCCAACTAGCGGGGGGTGAGCAGTTCTTC,CASGQLAGGEQFF
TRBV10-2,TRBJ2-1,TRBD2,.,TGCGCCAGCAGTCTGCTAGCGGGGGTTCCTGCGATCTTC,CASSLLAGVPAIF
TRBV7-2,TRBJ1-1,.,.,TGTGCCAGCAGACCTAATCAGGACAGCCTCTTGGGGGTCTTT,CASRPNQDSLLGVF
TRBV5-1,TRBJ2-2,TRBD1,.,TGCGCCAGCAGCTTGGACAGGGGGGACACCGGGGAGCTGTTTTTT,CASSLDRGDTGELFF
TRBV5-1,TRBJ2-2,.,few,TGCGCCAGCAGCTTGTTTCAGTTTACCGGGGAGCTGTTTTTT,CASSLFQFTGELFF
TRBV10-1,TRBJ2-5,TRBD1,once,TGCGCCAGCAGTGAGCGGGACAGGGGAGGACACAAAGAGACCCAGTACTTC,CASSERDRGGHKETQYF
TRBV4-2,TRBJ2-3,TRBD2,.,TGTGCCAGCAGCCCTCCGGGGGAGGGGATTGATACGCAGTATTTT,CASSPPGEGIDTQYF
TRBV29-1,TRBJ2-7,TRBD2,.,TGCAGCGTTGCGAGCGGGGGGCTTCCTAAGGAGCAGTACTTC,CSVASGGLPKEQYF
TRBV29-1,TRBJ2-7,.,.,TGCAGCGTCCGTAGGACAGCTTCCTCTTACGAGCAGTACTTC,CSVRRTASSYEQYF
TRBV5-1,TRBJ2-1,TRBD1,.,TGCGCCAGCAGCGTCCGGGACAGGGAGAGCAATGAGCAGTTCTTC,CASSVRDRESNEQFF
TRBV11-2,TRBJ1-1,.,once,TGTGCCAGCAGCCCTCAGGGGCAAGGTGAAGCTTTCTTT,CASSPQGQGEAFF
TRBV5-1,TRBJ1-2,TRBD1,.,TGCGCCAGCAGCTTGGTCCCGGGACAGGAGAACTATGGCTACACCTTC,CASSLVPGQENYGYTF
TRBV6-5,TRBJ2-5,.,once,TGTGCCATCCGGGGGTCGGGGACCCAGTACTTC,CAIRGSGTQYF
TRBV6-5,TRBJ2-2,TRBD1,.,TGTGCCAGCAGTAGGGGGCACTACTTGACCGGGGAGCTGTTTTTT,CASSRGHYLTGELFF